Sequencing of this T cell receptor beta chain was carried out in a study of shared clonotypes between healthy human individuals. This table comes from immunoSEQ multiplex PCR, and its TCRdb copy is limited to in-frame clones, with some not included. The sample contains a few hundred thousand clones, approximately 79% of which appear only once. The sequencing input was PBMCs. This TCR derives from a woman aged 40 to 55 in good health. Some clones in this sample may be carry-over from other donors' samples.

CDR3 amino acids: CASSLGGWKEQYF. The CDR3 DNA reads TGTGCCAGCAGTTTAGGGGGCTGGAAAGAGCAGTACTTC. The chain combines TRBV28 with TRBJ2-7, with a tentative D call TRBD1 (6 bases). Trimming cost V 2 bases and J 7 bases, with 12 bases left between them. The CDR3 is 13 residues long. Germline V gives CDR1 MDHEN, CDR2 SYDVKM.